This record looks at one TCR beta chain sequence and its context. Its antigen specificity is not known. No much larger clone is present one base from it, and per-base qualities are unavailable. Including cysteine and phenylalanine, the CDR3 has 10 amino acids. This entry keeps only the CDR3 DNA: 30 bases, framed from base 1. Reading the germline V gene (reference sequence) gives CDR1 GTSNPN and CDR2 SVGIG. V is shortened by 6 bases, J by 1 base, and the region joining them spans 4 bases. The protocol used for the library was the immunoSEQ multiplex PCR assay. For the multiplex PCR, a mixture combining 60 forward primers for TCR Vbeta segments and 13 reverse primers for TCR Jbeta segments was used. A multiplex PCR assay on genomic DNA amplified the CDR3 region of rearranged TCR beta genes. The Illumina HiSeq System was used to sequence the amplified TCR beta libraries as 87-base-pair reads. Regarding the original processing steps: A later analysis counted about 80 million unique TCR beta chains across the roughly 700 repertoires, and approximately 11 million of these chains were shared by at least two donors. To remove PCR and sequencing errors, raw reads were error-corrected and collapsed into unique sequences using a nearest-neighbor algorithm that merged closely related sequences. CDR3 sequences were aligned to IMGT reference sequences to assign V, D and J gene segments. For a sequence to be retained, at least a six-nucleotide match to both a V gene segment and a J gene segment was required. Rearrangements were called productive when the CDR3 lacked stop codons and stayed in frame with V and J; all others were non-productive. Following IMGT convention, CDR3 was defined as the stretch from the second conserved V-encoded cysteine to the conserved J-encoded phenylalanine. The earlier analysis of a few hundred of the donors excluded any sequence lacking an unambiguous match to a single V gene segment. An earlier analysis of several hundred of the donors called V segments functional above 56.7% productive rearrangements and segregating when the between-donor standard deviation exceeded 5%. To diagnose cytomegalovirus status from the catalog of TCR beta chain sequences, a statistical classification framework was built. V and J gene assignment, in a later analysis, came from comparing TCR nucleotide sequences with IMGT/GENE-DB human TR gene sequences. In a later analysis, CDR3 sequences and most-parsimonious VDJ recombination scenarios were assigned using the TCRdist pipeline. In a later analysis, every TCR beta chain was defined by the combination of its CDR3 amino acid sequence and its V-gene family, and reads without a unique V-gene family were dropped. In a later analysis, 500 to 650 highly shared, low-generation-probability nucleotide sequences were removed to address suspected cross-contamination and a sequencing artifact. For each public chain, a later analysis derived a clonal expansion index from normalized ranks of inferred template counts within each repertoire. Generation probabilities in a later analysis came from a VDJ recombination model fitted to out-of-frame rearrangements, and those results were checked against IGoR. In a later analysis, hypergeometric tests were used to score TCR-TCR, TCR-HLA and TCR-CMV co-occurrence, with a repertoire-size bias correction applied to TCR pairs. A later analysis estimated false discovery rates by permuting HLA or CMV assignments 20 times. In a later analysis, co-occurring TCRs were grouped using DBSCAN, with TCRdist sequence similarity added in when clustering inside HLA-allele-positive subsets. Repertoires with fewer than 30,000 or more than 120,000 public chains, plus five repertoires with anomalous nucleotide sharing, were excluded from co-occurrence clustering. TCRdb carries this immuneACCESS record with in-frame sequences only. Its versions omit some clonotypes, under half of them owing to an unresolved V gene in the studies checked, with the rest unexplained. V and J calls and clone size are copied from that table; D and trimming were computed from the DNA. This sample comprises around 100,000 clones, 79% of them detected only once. The top ten constitute 4.1% of the sample.

The sample originates from a study of cytomegalovirus exposure and HLA in healthy donors (dated by TCRdb to about 2017). With regard to the full study: An earlier analysis of some 620 of the donors reported 276 Gb of sequence data and 117 million unique TCR beta sequences obtained from some 170 million T cells. Around 330 gigabases of sequencing data and about 92 million unique TCR sequences made up an early release that covered under 750 HLA-typed donors. Of the roughly 400 genotyped donors, 70% to 90% were placed in the genetic ancestry cluster associated with self-reported Caucasian donors. The study aimed to test whether signatures of past pathogen exposure could be identified by cataloging public T cell receptors. Using immunosequencing, the study profiled T cell repertoires from approximately 700 subjects and related those repertoires to cytomegalovirus serostatus. Besides the first cohort of some 670 subjects, a separate validation cohort made up of some 110 different subjects was used. High-throughput TCR immunosequencing, statistical association of individual TCRs with disease status, and machine learning were combined to predict cytomegalovirus infection status. A later analysis re-examined previously published TCR beta repertoires from more than 600 donors and added high-resolution HLA genotyping to investigate patterns of TCR occurrence. In the later analysis, no new phenotypic data were used to find candidate immune exposures; instead, reliance was placed on TCR beta sequences and their occurrence across donors. An earlier analysis of around 580 of the donors used high-throughput TCR beta sequencing to judge whether each TCR beta V gene segment behaved as functional or pseudogenic. Donor age, sex, ethnicity and CMV serostatus were collected together with the repertoire data. A later genetic analysis used genome-wide SNP genotypes for about 65% of the 666 donors, treating that subset as a discovery cohort. Every repertoire in the discovery cohort had been generated on one and the same sequencing platform. HLA typing covered class I and class II loci at four-digit resolution. Typing coverage varied by locus: 629-630 donors for A, B, C, DRB1 and DQB1; around 560 for DQA1; 606 for DPA1; 450 to 480 for DPB1. Because of strong linkage in the cohort, roughly five DR-DQ haplotypes were treated as single units for association and clustering. Among a few hundred genotyped donors of the cohort, an average of approximately 240,000 unique TCR beta nucleotide sequences were sequenced per donor, 15% to 20% of them non-productive. Findings and caveats that apply to the study as a whole: Roughly uniform sequencing depth across donors was assumed in presence/absence analyses, although this assumption may not hold. The 87-base-pair reads could not distinguish some IMGT-functional V segments, including TRBV6-2 and TRBV6-3, so those segments were excluded. A later analysis found that TCR association rates varied across HLA loci, with DRB1 alleles showing the most associated TCRs and HLA-C alleles the fewest. Across donors, most TCR sequences were observed very rarely, whereas some public TCRs were present in many individuals. Correlated functional status among segregating V segments might be attributable to linkage disequilibrium, but an unknown experimental factor could not be ruled out. Because counts were too low, seventeen rarely observed V segments, including chromosome 9 orphons, were left out of the earlier analysis of some 640 of the donors. A further reported finding was that TCR beta sequences accurately predicted the HLA-A and HLA-B alleles for most subjects in the first cohort. The classifier was reported to diagnose cytomegalovirus status with high specificity and sensitivity in both the original cohort and the validation cohort. Only TCR beta chains were sequenced in this cohort, and the absence of alpha or paired-chain data limited detectable features. In a later analysis, most CMV-associated TCR beta chains were found to appear HLA-restricted, with HLA associations seemingly driven largely by CMV exposure. The study gave a list of about 160 TCR beta chains associated with cytomegalovirus. A group of highly shared sequence variants was considered likely to be a technical artifact of the sequencing pipeline. According to a later analysis, parvovirus B19, influenza, CMV and Epstein-Barr virus appeared linked to several top co-occurrence clusters. In a later genetic analysis, fewer N-insertions in productive TCRs were reported among donors in an Asian-associated ancestry cluster than the roughly 700-donor mean. Immune exposure information for the cohort was limited to CMV serostatus. In a later analysis, more than 15,000 TCR beta sequences were associated with specific HLA alleles at a false discovery rate of 0.05. In a later analysis, HLA-associated TCR beta chains were found to be more clonally expanded and to have lower generation probabilities than equally common non-associated chains. An association between a missense DCLRE1C variant and V-gene and J-gene trimming of TCR beta chains was found in a later genetic analysis and replicated in an independent cohort. Broadly in line with IMGT annotations, most TCR beta V segments showed up in productive rearrangements about 87% or about 30% of the time in an earlier analysis of some 590 of the donors. A few of the identified cytomegalovirus-associated TCR beta chains were confirmed in vitro to be specific for cytomegalovirus antigens. Assigning TCR associations to individual alleles was difficult when HLA alleles, especially DR and DQ, strongly co-occurred. The authors suggested that the approach could potentially be generalized to other disease states and immunological phenotypes. Because HLA typing was missing for some donors at each locus, association tests included only the typed subset.

The cohort consisted of 666 healthy bone marrow donors. At the time of sampling, all cohort members were nominally healthy, though unrecorded immune exposures were likely present. The donor tested CMV seropositive and was one of the 289 seropositive cohort members. Every donor gave a peripheral blood sample, and the peripheral blood mononuclear cells from that sample were used for TCR beta sequencing. The Qiagen DNeasy Blood Extraction Kit was used to extract genomic DNA from the blood cell samples. The TCR originated in a female donor in good health and CMV-seropositive. The chain couples TRBV30 to TRBJ2-7; the D gene lacks a confident call. The sequenced sample was PBMCs. The CDR3 sequence is CACGSYEQYF. The DNA sequence is TGTGCCTGCGGTTCCTACGAGCAGTACTTC.